Listed here are 5 T cell receptor beta chains from one sample, sequenced in a study of cytomegalovirus exposure and HLA in healthy donors. Sequencing used immunoSEQ multiplex PCR; TCRdb keeps in-frame clones, though not all of them. The sample gives around 260,000 clones, roughly 87% of which show up once; 3.1% is in the top ten. Sequenced sample: PBMCs. The receptors here all came from a woman aged 30 to 39 in good health and CMV-seronegative.

This chain connects TRBV4-1 to TRBJ2-7; TRBD2 aligns across 11 bases. Looked up from germline, CDR1 is MGHRA and CDR2 is YSYEKL. Trimming cost V 3 bases and J 4 bases; bases outside gene matches: 8. This CDR3 contains 16 residues. The CDR3 loop reads CASSQIGTSGLYEQYF. The CDR3 DNA reads TGCGCCAGCAGCCAGATCGGGACTAGCGGCTTATACGAGCAGTACTTC.

The chain combines TRBV28 with TRBJ2-7; TRBD2 is a possible D gene (6 bases). CDR1 is MDHEN, CDR2 SYDVKM, per germline. This CDR3 contains 15 residues. The V and J ends lost 8 bases and 5 bases respectively, with 22 bases between them. The DNA for the CDR3 is TGTGCCAGCTTCCCTACCCAGGGAGGTAGCAACGAGCAGTACTTC. This sequence encodes CASFPTQGGSNEQYF.

V usage is TRBV5-1 and J usage is TRBJ2-7; 7 bases align to TRBD1. With V trimmed by 3 bases and J by 3 bases, 6 bases remained unmatched. The CDR3 spans 14 residues. Germline V gene lookup returns CDR1 SGHRS and CDR2 YFSETQ. CDR3 DNA: TGCGCCAGCAGCTCCTCCGGGACAGACTACGAGCAGTACTTC. Protein product: CASSSSGTDYEQYF. Full variable domain (rest looked up from reference TRBV5-1 and TRBJ2-7): KAGVTQTPRYLIKTRGQQVTLSCSPISGHRSVSWYQQTPGQGLQFLFEYFSETQRNKGNFPGRFSGRQFSNSRSEMNVSTLELGDSALYLCASSSSGTDYEQYFGPGTRLTVT.

The chain links TRBV5-6 to TRBJ2-7, with a tentative D call TRBD2 (5 bases). The CDR3 spans 14 residues. Looked up from germline, CDR1 is SGHDT and CDR2 is YYEEEE. Trimming cost V 0 bases and J 2 bases, with 9 bases left between them. The CDR3 region has the DNA TGTGCCAGCAGCTTGGCCGGACTGGCCTACGAGCAGTACTTC. Its protein is CASSLAGLAYEQYF. The full variable domain, with the rest looked up from reference TRBV5-6 and TRBJ2-7, is DAGVTQSPTHLIKTRGQQVTLRCSPKSGHDTVSWYQQALGQGPQFIFQYYEEEERQRGNFPDRFSGHQFPNYSSELNVNALLLGDSALYLCASSLAGLAYEQYFGPGTRLTVT.

J is TRBJ2-2 and V is TRBV29-1; 10 bases are a match to TRBD2. This CDR3 has 14 amino acids. V lost 6 bases and J lost 2; bases outside the gene matches: 3. The germline V gene encodes CDR1 SQVTM and CDR2 ANQGSEA. The CDR3 region is CSVGLASNTGELFF. The CDR3 region has the DNA TGCAGCGTGGGACTAGCGAGTAACACCGGGGAGCTGTTTTTT.